The T cell receptor beta chain under discussion was sequenced for a study of CD8 T cells in ankylosing spondylitis. General study points: Significant enrichment of disease-linked clones was reported in matched ankylosing spondylitis synovial fluid.

Each CDR3 protein is one row after TCRdb ran MiXCR on the 5' RACE reads. The data show 380,000 or so distinct CDR3 sequences, 20% seen once. About this clonotype: Its target is not known.

The V gene's germline CDR1 is SGHAT and CDR2 FQNNGV. The CDR3 loop spans 15 amino acids. V shed 5 bases and J shed 0 bases, with 10 bases lying between them. Input material: blood, either unsorted or a sorted T cell fraction (not recorded which). V and J are TRBV11-2 and TRBJ2-2; D assignment may be TRBD1 or TRBD2 (6 bases each). This TCR derives from a male donor with ankylosing spondylitis or in good health (not recorded which). CDR3 bases: TGTGCCAGCAGCCGCGGGGACACGAACACCGGGGAGCTGTTTTTT. Translation: CASSRGDTNTGELFF.